This T cell receptor beta chain was captured by sequencing in a study of blood T cell repertoires in COVID-19. Study as a whole: In each case, the material was cDNA or gDNA derived from T cells, B-cell-depleted T cells, or PBMCs.

Enrolment of Seattle patients took place during active infection, and they were followed longitudinally. Produced via immunoSEQ multiplex PCR; TCRdb's table is partial and in-frame only. The sample lists 150,000 to 200,000 clones; under 90% were seen once. V dropped 4 bases and J dropped 6 bases, with 12 bases sitting between them. The germline V gene has CDR1 LNHDA and CDR2 SQIVND (reference sequence). The CDR3 has 13 amino acids. The sequence was collected from a woman aged 70-85 years with COVID-19, enrolled during active disease. Sequenced material: peripheral blood. The rearrangement links TRBV19 to TRBJ1-1; a weak D match, TRBD1 (6 bases). CDR3 in DNA: TGTGCCAGTAGTAACAGGGCGAGGGCTGAAGCTTTCTTT. Translating gives CASSNRARAEAFF.